This T cell receptor beta chain was obtained from a study of blood T cell repertoires in COVID-19 (dated by TCRdb to the early 2020s). About the study as a whole: The collaborator samples originated in the United States, Italy and Spain and spanned the acute and convalescent phases of COVID-19. The samples were drawn from the first 160 participants of the ongoing ImmuneRACE study and from 950 to 1,500 subjects provided by 6 global collaborators. The prospective study material was composed of cDNA or gDNA derived from T cells, B-cell-depleted T cells, or PBMCs. The repertoires were released in a freely available public database intended as a resource for research on the immune response to SARS-CoV-2. Where HLA class I and class II types were available, the types were taken from metadata supplied by the sample provider, not from assay-based typing. Nearly every sample came with metadata listing a de-identified subject ID, COVID-19 status, age in years and sex. Deeply sampled blood TCRbeta repertoires from subjects exposed to, actively infected with, or recovered from COVID-19 were included in the dataset.

TCRbeta CDR3 regions were amplified from genomic DNA using the immunoSEQ Assay, a bias-controlled multiplex PCR. The study's own analysis went as follows. Within the assay, amplification of reference gene primers was used to estimate how many nucleated cells each sample contained. Sequence reads were collapsed and filtered to measure the absolute abundance of every unique TCRbeta CDR3 rearrangement. For each sample, productive Simpson clonality was calculated as the square root of Simpson's diversity index over productive rearrangements. TCRdb re-hosts the immuneACCESS table, in-frame sequences only. Its copies lack some clones; in the studies checked, an unresolved V gene accounts for under half of them, and the cause for the rest is not known. That table supplies the V and J calls and clone size; D and trimming were determined from the DNA. The table for this sample lists 65,000 to 85,000 clones; 70% to 80% of them were counted only once. The ten top clones hold 5% to 6% of the sample.

With respect to this clone: Its antigen remains undetermined. Base qualities are not recorded, but no much larger clone differs from it by a single base.

Collaborating institutions collected whole blood in K2EDTA tubes following their own protocols. For TCRbeta analysis, collaborator samples were shipped as frozen whole blood, as isolated PBMCs, or as DNA extracted from either sample type. Here is what the overall study found, with its caveats: Clinical and demographic metadata were provided uncurated, with the amount varying by source and participant.

This TCR came from a woman at least 80 years old with active or convalescent COVID-19. Sequencing was done on a sample of peripheral blood.

The CDR3 here reads CAISRDWGETQYF. The sequenced DNA is TGTGCCATTTCCAGGGACTGGGGAGAGACCCAGTACTTC. The chain uses TRBV7-2 and TRBJ2-5, with TRBD2 perhaps the D gene, on 6 matching bases. V lost 10 bases and J lost 4 bases; the stretch between them is 16 bases long. The cysteine opens and the phenylalanine closes a CDR3 of 13 amino acids. Just CDR3 DNA is preserved here, 39 bases in frame from base 1. For CDR1 and CDR2, the germline V gene lists SGHTA and FQGNSA.